This TCR beta chain originates from a study of CD8 T cells in ankylosing spondylitis. It was by quantitative 5'-RACE with molecular barcodes that TCR beta libraries were made. Each CDR3 protein gets one entry after TCRdb re-called the 5' RACE reads with MiXCR. The table shows under 550,000 distinct CDR3 sequences, with about 24% occurring only once. Whole-study results and caveats: Prior literature has documented some motif variants in synovial fluid and blood from reactive arthritis. A motif in TCR beta, a set of under ten highly homologous variants, appeared characteristic of ankylosing spondylitis blood. Reportedly, matched ankylosing spondylitis synovial fluid was significantly enriched for disease-linked clones. Disease-linked clones were CD8+ and relatively rare in peripheral blood.

Germline V gene sequence: CDR1 SQVTM, CDR2 ANQGSEA. V was cut by 1 base and J by 5 bases, with 9 bases left in between. The CDR3 has 13 amino acids. This clonotype was found a few times. No antigen is known for it. This chain joins TRBV29-1 and TRBJ2-1; D is possibly TRBD1 (6 bases). Sequencing input: blood, either unsorted or a sorted T cell fraction (not recorded which). The sequence was collected from a male donor with ankylosing spondylitis. CDR3 sequence: CSVEVTGNNEQFF. The CDR3 DNA sequence: TGCAGCGTTGAAGTAACAGGGAACAATGAGCAGTTCTTC.